The 19 T cell receptor beta chains given below trace back to one sample, sequenced in a study of cytomegalovirus exposure and HLA in healthy donors. Researchers ran the PCR with 60 Vbeta and 13 Jbeta primers. This table comes from immunoSEQ multiplex PCR, and its TCRdb copy is limited to in-frame clones, with some not included. The sample holds about 120,000 clones; approximately 15% are singletons and the top ten take about 2%. The sequenced sample was PBMCs. The receptors come from a woman aged 18-29 years in good health and CMV-seronegative.

Comments on this clone: This same CDR3 is encoded by further DNA sequences in the sample. The rearrangement links TRBV30 to TRBJ2-1; D not resolved. V lost 2 bases, J lost 4 bases, and 9 bases lay in between. The CDR3 is 13 residues long. Germline lookup yields CDR1 GTSNPN and CDR2 SVGIG (reference sequence). For the CDR3, the DNA is TGTGCCTGGAGTCGGTCAGGTTACAATGAGCAGTTCTTC. Amino acid sequence: CAWSRSGYNEQFF.

The genes are TRBV7-2 and TRBJ1-1, with 7 bases fitting TRBD1. The CDR3 is 15 amino acids. The germline V gene has CDR1 SGHTA and CDR2 FQGNSA. The trim removed 0 bases at V and 3 bases at J, leaving 4 bases unmatched. The CDR3 loop is CASSLAPGGYTEAFF. The CDR3 DNA reads as TGTGCCAGCAGCTTAGCTCCAGGGGGGTACACTGAAGCTTTCTTT.

This clone appeared a few times. The chain carries TRBV30 and TRBJ2-6; D is ambiguous. The V and J ends lost 5 bases and 3 bases respectively, with 8 bases between them. Germline assignment: CDR1 GTSNPN and CDR2 SVGIG (reference sequence). The CDR3 length is 13 residues. In DNA, the CDR3 is TGTGCCTGGTGTCTAGGTGGGGCCAACGTCCTGACTTTC. Encoded protein: CAWCLGGANVLTF.

This chain connects TRBV6-6 to TRBJ2-2; D gene unclear. CDR3 size: 11 residues. The germline V gene has CDR1 MNHNY and CDR2 SVGAGI (reference sequence). V shed 3 bases and J shed 9 bases, with 5 bases lying between them. The chain's CDR3 is CASSYSRELFF. CDR3 DNA: TGTGCCAGCAGTTATTCCAGGGAGCTGTTTTTT.

This clone has a handful of counts. The chain carries TRBV5-4 and TRBJ2-1; possibly TRBD2 for D (6 bases). The CDR3 sequence is 13 residues long. V was trimmed by 4 bases and J by 8 bases, leaving 13 bases between them. Germline V CDR1 and CDR2: SGHNT, YYREEE (reference sequence). The CDR3 loop is CASSREVGHEQFF. In DNA form, the CDR3 reads TGTGCCAGCAGCAGGGAGGTGGGCCATGAGCAGTTCTTC. Looking up the rest from reference TRBV5-4 and TRBJ2-1 gives the full variable domain: ETGVTQSPTHLIKTRGQQVTLRCSSQSGHNTVSWYQQALGQGPQFIFQYYREEENGRGNFPPRFSGLQFPNYSSELNVNALELDDSALYLCASSREVGHEQFFGPGTRLTVL.

V usage is TRBV9 and J usage is TRBJ1-1; 8 nucleotides line up with TRBD1. The CDR3 spans 17 residues. CDR1 and CDR2 from the germline V gene are SGDLS and YYNGEE. V trimming: 4 bases; J trimming: 3 bases; junction bases outside the gene matches: 14. CDR3: CASSPRTGPRRDTEAFF. The DNA of the CDR3 is TGTGCCAGCAGCCCCCGGACAGGGCCTAGGCGGGACACTGAAGCTTTCTTT.

This clone was seen a few times. This chain links TRBV9 with TRBJ2-6; tentative D call: TRBD1 (6 bases). The germline V gene has CDR1 SGDLS and CDR2 YYNGEE. With 1 base removed from V and 0 bases from J, the gap between germline ends came to 11 bases. This CDR3 has 17 residues. CDR3 sequence reads: CASSVRKGGSGANVLTF. The CDR3 region has the DNA TGTGCCAGCAGCGTAAGGAAAGGGGGCTCTGGGGCCAACGTCCTGACTTTC. Together with reference TRBV9 and TRBJ2-6, the CDR3 gives the full variable domain: DSGVTQTPKHLITATGQRVTLRCSPRSGDLSVYWYQQSLDQGLQFLIQYYNGEERAKGNILERFSAQQFPDLHSELNLSSLELGDSALYFCASSVRKGGSGANVLTFGAGSRLTVL.

The chain has TRBV27 and TRBJ2-3, with a weak D call TRBD2 (6 bases). The CDR3 spans 14 residues. Germline V gives CDR1 MNHEY, CDR2 SMNVEV (reference sequence). Trimming cost V 5 bases and J 6 bases, with 15 bases left between them. CDR3: CASSPGLLDDTQYF. The CDR3 bases are TGTGCCAGCAGTCCCGGACTACTAGACGATACGCAGTATTTT.

In this sample, this clone turned up a few times. The chain joins TRBV10-3 to TRBJ1-4; perhaps TRBD1 as D (6 bases). V lost 4 bases to trimming and J lost 3 bases, with 6 bases between them. The germline CDR1 and CDR2 sequences are ENHRY and SYGVKD. There are 13 residues in the CDR3. In DNA, the CDR3 is TGTGCCATCAGTGGGACAGCTAATGAAAAACTGTTTTTT. This gives the protein CAISGTANEKLFF.

This sequence joins TRBV6-5 and TRBJ2-7; 10 positions match TRBD2. The CDR3 is made up of 13 amino acids. V lost 7 bases to trimming and J lost 9 bases; unmatched junction nucleotides: 9. CDR1 MNHEY and CDR2 SVGAGI come from the germline V gene. The CDR3 bases are TGTGCCAGCACCCCCAGCGGGAGGGCCAGGCAGTACTTC. It translates to CASTPSGRARQYF.

The V gene is TRBV28, the J gene TRBJ1-4; D is possibly TRBD1 (6 bases). Germline lookup yields CDR1 MDHEN and CDR2 SYDVKM. This CDR3 has 14 amino acids. Trimming cost V 5 bases and J 7 bases, with 14 bases left between them. The CDR3 reads CASSLQGSREKLFF. CDR3 nucleotides: TGTGCCAGCAGTCTACAGGGCTCCCGTGAAAAACTGTTTTTT.

V and J are TRBV9 and TRBJ2-3; TRBD1 aligns across 7 bases. Germline-derived CDR1 and CDR2 are SGDLS and YYNGEE. The CDR3 consists of 16 residues. V was clipped by 0 bases and J by 3 bases; unmatched bases: 7. The CDR3 DNA follows: TGTGCCAGCAGCGTAGGAACAGGGGCTAGTACAGATACGCAGTATTTT. Its protein is CASSVGTGASTDTQYF.

The genes are TRBV30 and TRBJ1-5; perhaps TRBD1 as D (6 bases). The germline V gene has CDR1 GTSNPN and CDR2 SVGIG (reference sequence). The CDR3 extends over 15 amino acids. The germline V and J ends were trimmed by 2 bases and 2 bases, with 13 bases remaining between them. The CDR3 loop reads CAWSIGGRGNQPQHF. Here the CDR3 DNA reads TGTGCCTGGAGTATAGGGGGTCGTGGCAATCAGCCCCAGCATTTT.

The V gene is TRBV9, the J gene TRBJ1-1; D gene ambiguous. Per the germline V gene, CDR1 is SGDLS and CDR2 is YYNGEE. The CDR3 is 15 amino acids. V lost 4 bases, J lost 8 bases, and 21 bases lay in between. The CDR3 DNA is TGTGCCAGCAGCCCTACCGGGAAATTCGGATCAGAAGCTTTCTTT. Its protein is CASSPTGKFGSEAFF.

A few counts support this clone. The chain uses TRBV6-5 and TRBJ2-7, with D possibly being TRBD1 (5 bases). The CDR3 totals 13 residues. The V end was cut by 2 bases, the J end by 6 bases, with 11 bases between. Per germline, CDR1 MNHEY and CDR2 SVGAGI. The CDR3 bases are TGTGCCAGCAGTTACGCCCGCAGGGCCGAGCAGTACTTC. It translates to CASSYARRAEQYF.

This chain uses TRBV30 with TRBJ2-7; 7 nucleotides agree with TRBD1. This CDR3 is 12 amino acids long. Germline CDR1 is GTSNPN and CDR2 is SVGIG (reference sequence). The junction had 5 bases not matched to a gene; V was cut back by 6 bases and J by 3 bases. CDR3 sequence (DNA): TGTGCCTGTGACAGGGCTTACTACGAGCAGTACTTC. This encodes CACDRAYYEQYF.

The chain has TRBV6-1 and TRBJ1-1; possibly TRBD1 for D (5 bases). Looked up from germline, CDR1 is MNHNS and CDR2 is SASEGT. Trimming took off 3 bases at V and 4 bases at J, with 15 bases between the two ends. The CDR3 totals 15 residues. The CDR3 reads CASSERVSGVTEAFF. The CDR3 DNA is TGTGCCAGCAGTGAGAGGGTTTCGGGGGTCACTGAAGCTTTCTTT.

This clone was detected only a few times. The CDR3 coding sequence is TGCGCCAGCAGCCAAGATTTCAGTACTACTAGCTTCGCCGGGGAGCTGTTTTTT. This translates into CASSQDFSTTSFAGELFF. The chain has TRBV4-1 and TRBJ2-2; D perhaps matches TRBD2 (6 bases). Germline V gene data show CDR1 as MGHRA and CDR2 as YSYEKL. Trimming removed 0 bases at V and 6 bases at J, with 20 bases between. This CDR3 comprises 18 residues.

This clone has just a few counts. J is TRBJ2-7 and V is TRBV5-6, with 7 bases fitting TRBD1. The CDR3 is 13 residues long. Germline V gene data show CDR1 as SGHDT and CDR2 as YYEEEE. The ends lost 3 bases at V and 3 bases at J; junction bases unmatched: 3. CDR3 nucleotide sequence: TGTGCCAGCAGCTCCGGGACAGACTACGAGCAGTACTTC. Translating it yields CASSSGTDYEQYF.